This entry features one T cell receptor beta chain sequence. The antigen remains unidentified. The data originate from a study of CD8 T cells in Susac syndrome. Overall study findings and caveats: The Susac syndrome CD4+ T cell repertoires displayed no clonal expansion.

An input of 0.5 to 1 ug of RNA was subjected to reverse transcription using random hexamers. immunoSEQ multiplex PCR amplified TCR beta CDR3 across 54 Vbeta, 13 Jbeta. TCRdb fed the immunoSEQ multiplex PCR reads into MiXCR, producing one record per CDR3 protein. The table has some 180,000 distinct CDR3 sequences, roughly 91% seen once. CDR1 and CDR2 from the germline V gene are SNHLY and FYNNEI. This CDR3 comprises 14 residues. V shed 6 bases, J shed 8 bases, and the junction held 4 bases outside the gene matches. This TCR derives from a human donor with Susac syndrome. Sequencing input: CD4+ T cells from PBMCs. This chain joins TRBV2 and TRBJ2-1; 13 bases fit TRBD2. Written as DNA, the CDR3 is TGTGCCAGCAGACGGACTAGCGGGAGCTATGAGCAGTTCTTC. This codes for CASRRTSGSYEQFF. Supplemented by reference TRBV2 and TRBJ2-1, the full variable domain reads EPEVTQTPSHQVTQMGQEVILRCVPISNHLYFYWYRQILGQKVEFLVSFYNNEISEKSEIFDDQFSVERPDGSNFTLKIRSTKLEDSAMYFCASRRTSGSYEQFFGPGTRLTVL.